A single sample is the source of the 23 T cell receptor beta chains below, sequenced in a study of blood T cell repertoires in COVID-19. The method was immunoSEQ multiplex PCR; TCRdb's version includes in-frame clones alone and lacks a portion of them. The top ten hold more than 3% of the sample, which has some 270,000 clones, about 86% seen once. The sequencing input was PBMCs or T cells enriched from blood (not recorded which). These receptors came from a man aged 50 or older who had recovered from COVID-19.

CDR3 residues: CASSMVAGGQWTQYF. CDR3 DNA sequence: TGTGCCAGTAGTATGGTAGCGGGGGGCCAGTGGACCCAGTACTTC. This chain links TRBV19 with TRBJ2-5; 10 bases agree with TRBD2. The V gene's germline CDR1 is LNHDA and CDR2 SQIVND (reference sequence). The CDR3 contains 15 residues. J was trimmed by 7 bases and V by 3 bases; bases with no gene match: 8.

This clone was counted once. The V and J genes are TRBV3-1 (or the pseudogene TRBV3-2) and TRBJ2-2; TRBD2 matches 14 bases. This CDR3 has 16 residues. CDR1 is LGHDT and CDR2 is YNNKEL in the germline V gene (reference sequence). J lost 4 bases, V lost 7 bases, and 5 bases had no gene match. The CDR3 protein is CASNGLAGGPTGELFF. The CDR3 region has the DNA TGTGCCAGCAACGGACTAGCGGGGGGTCCCACCGGGGAGCTGTTTTTT.

This clone was counted between two and nine times. The chain links TRBV2 to TRBJ1-1; D is perhaps TRBD1 (5 bases). CDR3 length: 13 amino acids. Trimming cost V 5 bases and J 6 bases, with 13 bases left between them. The germline V gene has CDR1 SNHLY and CDR2 FYNNEI. The CDR3 coding sequence is TGTGCCAGCAGTCCCCGACCGGGGGCTGAAGCTTTCTTT. The encoded protein is CASSPRPGAEAFF.

This clone is a singleton in its sample. The chain recombines TRBV14 with TRBJ2-3, with 7 bases matching TRBD1. The germline V gene has CDR1 SGHDN and CDR2 FVKESK. This CDR3 region has 16 residues. J gave up 0 bases and V 4 bases, and 7 bases lay outside the gene matches. In DNA form, the CDR3 reads TGTGCCAGCAGCCGGGACAGATTAACTAGCACAGATACGCAGTATTTT. It translates to CASSRDRLTSTDTQYF.

The chain links TRBV11-2 to TRBJ1-3, with D perhaps TRBD1 (5 bases). This CDR3 region has 14 residues. Deletions cut 5 bases from V and 2 bases from J, with 10 bases between. CDR1 is SGHAT, CDR2 FQNNGV, per germline. The CDR3, as DNA: TGTGCCAGCAGCCGGGGGGAGACTGGAAACACCATATATTTT. This translates into CASSRGETGNTIYF.

This sequence joins TRBV13 and TRBJ1-1, with 7 bases matching TRBD1. This CDR3 region has 14 residues. The junction had 4 bases not matched to a gene; V was cut back by 5 bases and J by 1 base. CDR1 is PRHDT, CDR2 FYEKMQ, per germline (reference sequence). CDR3 region: CASSPQGQNTEAFF. Written as DNA, the CDR3 is TGTGCCAGCAGCCCACAGGGGCAGAACACTGAAGCTTTCTTT.

The chain employs TRBV6-1 and TRBJ1-2; no definite D call. V lost 2 bases to trimming and J lost 8 bases, with 12 bases between them. The CDR3 has 13 amino acids. CDR1 and CDR2 from the germline V gene are MNHNS and SASEGT. The CDR3 protein is CASSERRTSGYTF. For the CDR3, the DNA is TGTGCCAGCAGTGAACGACGAACTAGCGGCTACACCTTC.

J is TRBJ2-1 and V is TRBV10-3; 7 bases are a match to TRBD2. The CDR3 loop spans 16 amino acids. Germline V gene data show CDR1 as ENHRY and CDR2 as SYGVKD. Trimming at V came to 2 bases and at J to 4 bases, leaving 8 bases not matched to a gene. The CDR3 sequence: CAISEGWEGRYNEQFF. Written as DNA, the CDR3 is TGTGCCATCAGTGAGGGGTGGGAGGGTCGGTACAATGAGCAGTTCTTC.

This chain uses TRBV24-1 with TRBJ2-3; TRBD2 agrees at 9 bases. CDR1 is KGHDR and CDR2 is SFDVKD in the germline V gene. This CDR3 is built from 15 residues. Unmatched junction bases numbered 5, after V lost 5 bases and J lost 3 bases. CDR3 sequence (DNA): TGTGCCACCAGTGTTAGGCGGGGGGGGACAGATACGCAGTATTTT. Translated: CATSVRRGGTDTQYF.

V usage is TRBV12-5 and J usage is TRBJ2-5, with D unclear. With 1 base removed from V and 5 bases from J, the gap between germline ends came to 11 bases. CDR1 and CDR2 (germline): LGHNT, FRNRAP. CDR3 length: 14 residues. As DNA, the CDR3 is TGTGCTAGTGGTTTGGGTCAAGCGTGGGAGACCCAGTACTTC. This codes for CASGLGQAWETQYF.

The V and J genes are TRBV4-2 and TRBJ2-2; maybe TRBD2 (7 bases). Trimming removed 4 bases from V and 7 bases from J, with 19 bases in between. The CDR3 consists of 16 residues. Germline assignment: CDR1 LGHNA and CDR2 YNFKEQ. CDR3 residues: CASSPVGGRIGGELFF. DNA of the CDR3: TGTGCCAGCAGCCCCGTGGGGGGGCGCATAGGCGGGGAGCTGTTTTTT.

This clone has just one count. This CDR3 reads CASSQGSGGSYNEQFF. CDR3 nucleotide sequence: TGTGCCAGCAGCCAGGGGTCAGGGGGCTCCTACAATGAGCAGTTCTTC. This rearrangement joins TRBV7-2 to TRBJ2-1; 7 bases fit TRBD1. V was clipped by 5 bases and J by 0 bases; unmatched bases: 7. Germline CDR1 and CDR2: SGHTA and FQGNSA. The CDR3 spans 16 residues.

This clone appeared a few times. The chain employs TRBV7-6 and TRBJ2-7, with D possibly TRBD2 on 6 matching bases. CDR1 and CDR2 from the germline V gene are SGHVS and FNYEAQ. This CDR3 is built from 14 residues. V was pared by 8 bases and J by 0 bases, with 14 bases between. As DNA, the CDR3 is TGTGCCAGCCGACCTGGCGGGGACTCCTACGAGCAGTACTTC. Amino acids: CASRPGGDSYEQYF.

Here the CDR3 reads CASSYVQGEEPQHF. The CDR3, as DNA: TGTGCCAGCAGTTACGTACAGGGCGAGGAGCCCCAGCATTTT. The V and J genes are TRBV6-2 or TRBV6-3 and TRBJ1-5; D is perhaps TRBD1 (6 bases). The CDR3 extends over 14 amino acids. Germline CDR1 is MNHEY and CDR2 is SVGEGT. Between the trimmed V and J ends, which lost 2 bases and 8 bases, there was a span of 13 bases.

The genes are TRBV6-5 and TRBJ1-2, with TRBD1 as a possible D gene (6 bases). The V gene's germline CDR1 is MNHEY and CDR2 SVGAGI. V was clipped by 2 bases and J by 7 bases, with 8 bases between them. The CDR3 is made up of 12 amino acids. The CDR3 sequence is CASSYGGPGYTF. CDR3 sequence (DNA): TGTGCCAGCAGTTACGGGGGCCCTGGCTACACCTTC.

V is TRBV28 and J is TRBJ1-5; 9 bases are shared with TRBD1. This CDR3 is 16 amino acids long. Germline V CDR1 and CDR2: MDHEN, SYDVKM. The V gene end was trimmed by 3 bases and the J gene end by 2 bases; junction bases not matched to a gene: 5. CDR3 residues: CASSLGQGRGNQPQHF. The CDR3 DNA reads as TGTGCCAGCAGTTTGGGACAGGGACGTGGCAATCAGCCCCAGCATTTT.

V and J are TRBV5-1 and TRBJ2-7; tentative D call: TRBD2 (7 bases). CDR3 length: 15 amino acids. V was clipped by 4 bases and J by 2 bases, with 16 bases between them. The germline V gene encodes CDR1 SGHRS and CDR2 YFSETQ. CDR3 DNA sequence: TGCGCCAGCAGCCGAGAGGGGGGAGGGCCCTACGAGCAGTACTTC. This encodes CASSREGGGPYEQYF.

This chain joins TRBV28 and TRBJ1-2, with 9 nucleotides matching TRBD1. This CDR3 region has 16 residues. Losses at the gene ends were 6 bases for V and 13 bases for J; bases not matched to a gene: 21. Germline lookup yields CDR1 MDHEN and CDR2 SYDVKM. In DNA form, the CDR3 reads TGTGCCAGCAGCCAACCCGGGACAGGGTTGGGAGTCTCTTGCACCTTC. It yields the protein CASSQPGTGLGVSCTF.

This rearrangement joins TRBV11-3 to TRBJ2-2; the D is unclear. In germline, CDR1 is SGHNT, CDR2 YENEEA. This CDR3 has 12 amino acids. Trimming took off 8 bases at V and 2 bases at J, with 6 bases between the two ends. CDR3 sequence reads: CASEVNTGELFF. The CDR3 DNA follows: TGTGCCAGCGAGGTTAACACCGGGGAGCTGTTTTTT. Using reference TRBV11-3 and TRBJ2-2 for the parts outside the CDR3, the full variable domain is EAGVVQSPRYKIIEKKQPVAFWCNPISGHNTLYWYLQNLGQGPELLIRYENEEAVDDSQLPKDRFSAERLKGVDSTLKIQPAELGDSAVYLCASEVNTGELFFGEGSRLTVL.

This chain uses TRBV7-9 with TRBJ2-5; TRBD2 agrees at 9 bases. This CDR3 is built from 17 residues. The V segment lost 1 base and the J segment 1 base; nucleotides outside the gene matches: 7. Per germline, CDR1 SEHNR and CDR2 FQNEAQ (reference sequence). CDR3 in amino acids: CASSLGRLAGSQETQYF. As DNA, the CDR3 is TGTGCCAGCAGCTTAGGTCGGCTAGCGGGAAGCCAAGAGACCCAGTACTTC.

This clone came up a few times. V and J are TRBV7-8 and TRBJ1-1; no reliable D call. The CDR3 sequence is 16 residues long. CDR1 is SGHVS and CDR2 is FQNEAQ in the germline V gene. Between the trimmed V and J ends, which lost 5 bases and 2 bases, there was a span of 18 bases. As DNA, the CDR3 is TGTGCCAGCAGCACAAGATACGGGGAGAAAAACACTGAAGCTTTCTTT. The encoded protein is CASSTRYGEKNTEAFF.

This chain connects TRBV15 to TRBJ1-3; 9 nucleotides agree with TRBD1. Germline V gene sequence: CDR1 LNHNV, CDR2 YYDKDF (reference sequence). Trimming took 4 bases from V and 0 from J; bases not matched to a gene: 7. The CDR3 sequence is 17 residues long. The CDR3 coding sequence is TGTGCCACCAGCATTGGGGACAGGGCCGTCTCTGGAAACACCATATATTTT. Its translation is CATSIGDRAVSGNTIYF.

V usage is TRBV12-3 or TRBV12-4 and J usage is TRBJ2-7; 7 bases fit TRBD2. This CDR3 contains 13 residues. The ends lost 5 bases at V and 0 bases at J; junction bases unmatched: 1. The CDR3 region is CASSSGVSYEQYF. The CDR3 bases are TGTGCCAGCAGTAGCGGGGTCTCCTACGAGCAGTACTTC.